This T cell receptor (beta chain) comes out of a study of T cells expressing NK-cell markers. The CDR3 spans 15 residues. Germline values: CDR1 PRHDT, CDR2 FYEKMQ (reference sequence). Researchers built TCR beta cDNA using 5'RACE template switching with UMIs. TCRdb reanalyzed the 5' RACE reads and collapses them to one entry per CDR3 protein, without DNA. Seen in this sample are about 390,000 distinct CDR3 sequences; the ten most common clones hold around a tenth. The origin of this receptor is a woman in her fifties or sixties in good health. The chain is built from TRBV13 and TRBJ1-1. The sample consisted of blood T cells: a sorted CD56 or NKG2C T cell subset, CD4+ or CD8+ T cells, or bulk PBMC T cells (not recorded which). CDR3 in amino acids: CASSRLARDNTEAFF.